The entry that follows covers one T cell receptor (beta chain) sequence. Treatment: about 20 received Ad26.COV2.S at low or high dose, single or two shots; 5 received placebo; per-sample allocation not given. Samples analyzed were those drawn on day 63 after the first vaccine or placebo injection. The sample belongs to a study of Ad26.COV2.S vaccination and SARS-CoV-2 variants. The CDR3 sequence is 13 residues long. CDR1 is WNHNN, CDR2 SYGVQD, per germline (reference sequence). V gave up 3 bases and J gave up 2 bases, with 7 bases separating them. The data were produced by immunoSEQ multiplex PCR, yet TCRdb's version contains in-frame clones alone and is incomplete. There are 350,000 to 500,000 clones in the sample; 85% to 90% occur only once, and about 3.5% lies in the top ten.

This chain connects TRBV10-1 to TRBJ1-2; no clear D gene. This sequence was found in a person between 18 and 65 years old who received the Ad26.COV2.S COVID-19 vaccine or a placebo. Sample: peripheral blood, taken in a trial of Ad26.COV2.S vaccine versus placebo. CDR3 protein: CASSEKKNYGYTF. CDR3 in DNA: TGCGCCAGCAGTGAAAAGAAAAACTATGGCTACACCTTC.